This is a list of T cell receptor beta chains from one sample in a study of T cell changes during pregnancy in multiple sclerosis. Using immunoSEQ multiplex PCR, the repertoire was profiled, and TCRdb retains in-frame clones only, with some absent. Here the sample spans 90,000 to 95,000 clones, about 91% being singletons. The material sequenced was peripheral blood, taken before pregnancy. These receptors were collected from a female donor with multiple sclerosis, enrolled in a pregnancy study. Both conserved end residues are part of each CDR3. Each record gives: D gene, clone size, V gene, J gene, CDR3 protein, CDR3 DNA. A D gene is named only where the DNA matches it firmly. Where a row states a size, it is once, few, many or the class of an expanded clone; other rows omit it.

D gene: TRBD2; clone size: -; V gene: TRBV11-2; J gene: TRBJ2-1; CDR3 protein: CASSLFRGRGYNEQFF; CDR3 DNA: TGTGCCAGCAGCTTGTTTCGCGGGAGGGGCTACAATGAGCAGTTCTTC
D gene: -; clone size: -; V gene: TRBV7-2; J gene: TRBJ2-7; CDR3 protein: CASSLSRGSYEQYF; CDR3 DNA: TGTGCCAGCAGCTTAAGCAGGGGCTCCTACGAGCAGTACTTC
D gene: TRBD2; clone size: -; V gene: TRBV5-5; J gene: TRBJ2-7; CDR3 protein: CASSPSFSGAFYEQYF; CDR3 DNA: TGTGCCAGCAGCCCGTCGTTTAGCGGGGCCTTCTACGAGCAGTACTTC
D gene: -; clone size: -; V gene: TRBV5-1; J gene: TRBJ2-2; CDR3 protein: CASRSTGLLTGELFF; CDR3 DNA: TGCGCCAGCAGATCCACAGGGCTGTTAACCGGGGAGCTGTTTTTT
D gene: TRBD2; clone size: -; V gene: TRBV27; J gene: TRBJ2-7; CDR3 protein: CASSVPGLAGDREQYF; CDR3 DNA: TGTGCCAGCAGTGTCCCGGGACTAGCGGGAGATCGCGAGCAGTACTTC
D gene: -; clone size: -; V gene: TRBV2; J gene: TRBJ2-5; CDR3 protein: CASSRDFGETQYF; CDR3 DNA: TGTGCCAGCAGTCGCGACTTTGGAGAGACCCAGTACTTC
D gene: -; clone size: -; V gene: TRBV5-1; J gene: TRBJ1-1; CDR3 protein: CASSLATVDTEAFF; CDR3 DNA: TGCGCCAGCAGCTTGGCCACAGTTGACACTGAAGCTTTCTTT
D gene: -; clone size: -; V gene: TRBV28; J gene: TRBJ1-2; CDR3 protein: CASSLRDYDYTF; CDR3 DNA: TGTGCCAGCAGTTTACGAGACTACGACTACACCTTC
D gene: -; clone size: -; V gene: TRBV5-4; J gene: TRBJ1-2; CDR3 protein: CASSLEGGLGYGYTF; CDR3 DNA: TGTGCCAGCAGCTTGGAGGGGGGGCTTGGCTATGGCTACACCTTC
D gene: -; clone size: -; V gene: TRBV5-4; J gene: TRBJ2-5; CDR3 protein: CASSLRDWGTQYF; CDR3 DNA: TGTGCCAGCAGCTTAAGGGACTGGGGGACCCAGTACTTC
D gene: -; clone size: -; V gene: TRBV28; J gene: TRBJ2-3; CDR3 protein: CASSLIGARRESTDTQYF; CDR3 DNA: TGTGCCAGCAGTTTAATAGGGGCGAGACGGGAGAGCACAGATACGCAGTATTTT
D gene: -; clone size: few; V gene: TRBV4-1; J gene: TRBJ1-5; CDR3 protein: CASSEPGVQAGQPQHF; CDR3 DNA: TGCGCCAGCAGCGAACCAGGGGTGCAGGCCGGTCAGCCCCAGCATTTT
D gene: TRBD1; clone size: -; V gene: TRBV5-1; J gene: TRBJ2-7; CDR3 protein: CASSRDRGYEQYF; CDR3 DNA: TGCGCCAGCAGCCGGGACAGGGGATACGAGCAGTACTTC
D gene: TRBD1; clone size: once; V gene: TRBV7-9; J gene: TRBJ1-3; CDR3 protein: CASSRTQTGAGNTIYF; CDR3 DNA: TGTGCCAGCAGCCGAACCCAGACAGGGGCTGGAAACACCATATATTTT
D gene: TRBD1; clone size: -; V gene: TRBV2; J gene: TRBJ1-5; CDR3 protein: CASTPGQRQPQHF; CDR3 DNA: TGTGCCAGTACCCCGGGACAGCGGCAGCCCCAGCATTTT
D gene: TRBD1; clone size: -; V gene: TRBV2; J gene: TRBJ2-5; CDR3 protein: CASPRDRGSRETQYF; CDR3 DNA: TGTGCCAGCCCCCGGGACAGGGGGAGTCGAGAGACCCAGTACTTC
D gene: TRBD1; clone size: -; V gene: TRBV5-1; J gene: TRBJ2-3; CDR3 protein: CASVGQMGTDTQYF; CDR3 DNA: TGCGCCAGCGTGGGACAGATGGGCACAGATACGCAGTATTTT
D gene: TRBD1; clone size: few; V gene: TRBV18; J gene: TRBJ1-1; CDR3 protein: CASSPGQGTTEAFF; CDR3 DNA: TGTGCCAGCTCTCCGGGACAGGGGACAACTGAAGCTTTCTTT
D gene: -; clone size: -; V gene: TRBV2; J gene: TRBJ2-4; CDR3 protein: CASTETLNIQYF; CDR3 DNA: TGTGCCAGCACTGAGACTTTAAACATTCAGTACTTC
D gene: TRBD1; clone size: few; V gene: TRBV18; J gene: TRBJ1-2; CDR3 protein: CASSPPRTGGYGYTF; CDR3 DNA: TGTGCCAGCTCACCACCGAGGACAGGGGGCTATGGCTACACCTTC
D gene: TRBD2; clone size: -; V gene: TRBV30; J gene: TRBJ2-1; CDR3 protein: CAAGLAGNNEQFF; CDR3 DNA: TGTGCTGCTGGGCTAGCGGGTAACAATGAGCAGTTCTTC
D gene: TRBD1; clone size: few; V gene: TRBV19; J gene: TRBJ1-1; CDR3 protein: CASRQGAEAFF; CDR3 DNA: TGTGCCAGTAGACAGGGGGCTGAAGCTTTCTTT
D gene: -; clone size: -; V gene: TRBV7-3; J gene: TRBJ2-1; CDR3 protein: CASSLRATGFDEQFF; CDR3 DNA: TGTGCCAGCAGCTTAAGGGCCACAGGGTTCGATGAGCAGTTCTTC
D gene: TRBD1; clone size: once; V gene: TRBV2; J gene: TRBJ1-1; CDR3 protein: CASSAQGARAFF; CDR3 DNA: TGTGCCAGCAGTGCACAGGGGGCTCGCGCTTTCTTT